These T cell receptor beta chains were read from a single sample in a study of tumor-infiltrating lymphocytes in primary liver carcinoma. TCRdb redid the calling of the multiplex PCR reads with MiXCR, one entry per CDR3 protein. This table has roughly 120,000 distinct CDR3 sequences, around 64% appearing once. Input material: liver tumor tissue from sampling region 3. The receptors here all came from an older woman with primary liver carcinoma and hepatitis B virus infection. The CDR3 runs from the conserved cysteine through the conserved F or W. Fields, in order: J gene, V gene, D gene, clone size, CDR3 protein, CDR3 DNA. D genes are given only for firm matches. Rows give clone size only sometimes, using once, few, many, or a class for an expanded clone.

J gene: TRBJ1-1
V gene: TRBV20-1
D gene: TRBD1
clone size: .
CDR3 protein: CSARGGQGLGLGTEAFF
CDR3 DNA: TGCAGTGCTAGAGGGGGACAGGGGCTTGGCCTTGGCACTGAAGCTTTCTTT

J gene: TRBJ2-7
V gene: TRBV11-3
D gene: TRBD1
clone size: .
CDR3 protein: CASSPWTGGEQYF
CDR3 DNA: TGTGCCAGCAGCCCCTGGACAGGGGGCGAGCAGTACTTC

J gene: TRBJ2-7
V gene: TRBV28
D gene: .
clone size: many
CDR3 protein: CASSFQLRDTSSYEQYF
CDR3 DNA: TGTGCCAGCAGTTTTCAACTCCGGGACACTTCCTCCTACGAGCAGTACTTC

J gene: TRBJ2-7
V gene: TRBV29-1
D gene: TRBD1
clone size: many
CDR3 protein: CSVERDRGSEQYF
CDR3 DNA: TGCAGCGTTGAACGGGACAGGGGAAGCGAGCAGTACTTC

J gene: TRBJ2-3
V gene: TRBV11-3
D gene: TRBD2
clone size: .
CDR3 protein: CASSLESGGPDTQYF
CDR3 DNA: TGTGCCAGCAGCTTAGAATCGGGAGGACCAGATACGCAGTATTTC

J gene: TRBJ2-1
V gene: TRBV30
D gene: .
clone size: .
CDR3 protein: CAWSVNPGAGEQFF
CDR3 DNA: TGTGCCTGGAGTGTTAATCCGGGGGCGGGTGAGCAGTTCTTC

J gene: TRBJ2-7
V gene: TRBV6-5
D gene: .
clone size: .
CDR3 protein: CANSQDTGYGQYF
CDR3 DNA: TGTGCCAACAGTCAGGACACCGGCTACGGGCAGTACTTC

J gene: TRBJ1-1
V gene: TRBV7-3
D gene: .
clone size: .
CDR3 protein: CTSSPKGGGNAEAFF
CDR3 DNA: TGTACCAGCAGCCCGAAGGGGGGGGGCAACGCTGAAGCTTTCTTT

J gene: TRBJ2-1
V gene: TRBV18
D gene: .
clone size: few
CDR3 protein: CASSPQGWLDEQFF
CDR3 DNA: TGTGCCAGCTCACCACAAGGTTGGCTCGATGAGCAGTTCTTC

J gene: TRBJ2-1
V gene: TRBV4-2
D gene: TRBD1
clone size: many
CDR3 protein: CASSQDWDRGLGGNEQFF
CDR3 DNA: TGTGCCAGCAGCCAAGATTGGGACAGGGGGCTTGGTGGAAATGAGCAGTTCTTC

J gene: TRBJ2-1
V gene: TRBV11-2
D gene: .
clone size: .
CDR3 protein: CASSLVGSFKGPSHNEQFF
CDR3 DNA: TGTGCCAGCAGTTTAGTAGGTTCTTTCAAGGGGCCAAGCCACAATGAGCAGTTCTTC

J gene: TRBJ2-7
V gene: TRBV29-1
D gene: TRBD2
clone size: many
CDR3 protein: CSVSFPLAGSYEQYF
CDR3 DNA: TGCAGCGTTTCTTTCCCACTAGCGGGCTCCTACGAGCAGTACTTC

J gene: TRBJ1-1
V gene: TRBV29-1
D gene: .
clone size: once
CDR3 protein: CSVDPGSSEAFF
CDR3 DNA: TGCAGCGTTGATCCGGGGAGTTCTGAAGCTTTCTTT

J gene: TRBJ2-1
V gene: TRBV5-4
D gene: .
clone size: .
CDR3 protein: CASSLGLSIYNEQFF
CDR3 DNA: TGTGCCAGCAGCTTAGGACTATCAATATACAATGAGCAGTTCTTC

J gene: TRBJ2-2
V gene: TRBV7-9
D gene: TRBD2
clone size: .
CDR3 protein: CASNKLAGGTGELFF
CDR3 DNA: TGTGCCAGCAACAAACTAGCGGGCGGCACCGGGGAGCTGTTTTTT

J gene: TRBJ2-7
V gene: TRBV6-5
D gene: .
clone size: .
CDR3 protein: CASSHDRGGYEQYF
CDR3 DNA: TGTGCCAGCAGTCATGATAGGGGCGGGTACGAGCAGTACTTC

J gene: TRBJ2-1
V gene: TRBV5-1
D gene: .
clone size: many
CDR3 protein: CASQADSYNEQFF
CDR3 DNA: TGCGCCAGTCAAGCGGACTCCTACAATGAGCAGTTCTTC

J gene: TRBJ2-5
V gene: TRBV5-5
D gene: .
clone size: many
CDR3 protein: CASSLGADSRETQYF
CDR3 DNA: TGTGCCAGCAGCTTGGGAGCGGACTCGCGGGAGACCCAGTACTTC

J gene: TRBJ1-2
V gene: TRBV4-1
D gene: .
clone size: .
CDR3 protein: CASCHQTEGYTF
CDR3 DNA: TGCGCCAGCTGCCACCAAACGGAAGGCTACACCTTC

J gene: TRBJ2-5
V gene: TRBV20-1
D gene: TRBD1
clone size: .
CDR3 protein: CSARGRGLPTETQYF
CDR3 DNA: TGCAGTGCTAGAGGCAGGGGGCTTCCCACGGAGACCCAGTACTTC

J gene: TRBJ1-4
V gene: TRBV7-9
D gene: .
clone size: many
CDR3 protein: CASSNPNEKLFF
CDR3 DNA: TGTGCCAGCAGCAATCCTAATGAAAAACTGTTTTTT

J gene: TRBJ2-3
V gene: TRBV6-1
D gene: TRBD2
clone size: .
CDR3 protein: CANSEARGSTDTLYF
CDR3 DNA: TGTGCCAACAGTGAAGCGCGCGGGAGCACAGATACGCTGTATTTT

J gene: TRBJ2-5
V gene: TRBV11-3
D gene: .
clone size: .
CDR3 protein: CASNLVQEAQYF
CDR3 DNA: TGTGCCAGCAACTTAGTACAAGAGGCCCAGTACTTC